One sample yielded the 14 T cell receptor beta chains listed below, sequenced in a study of T cells after posttransplantation cyclophosphamide. Assay used: immunoSEQ multiplex PCR; TCRdb lists only in-frame clones, some missing. This sample has tens of thousands of clones, each found more than once. Sequenced sample: PBMCs. The receptors were sampled from a woman aged 60-75 years in good health, CMV-negative, and a related stem cell transplant donor.

The table lists this clone with many counts. This CDR3 reads CASSYSGTGHTGELFF. The CDR3 coding sequence is TGTGCCAGCAGTTACTCTGGGACAGGGCACACCGGGGAGCTGTTTTTT. The gene calls are TRBV6-5 and TRBJ2-2; the match to TRBD1 covers 9 bases. This CDR3 spans 16 amino acids. From germline, CDR1 is MNHEY and CDR2 SVGAGI. J was trimmed by 3 bases and V by 0 bases; bases with no gene match: 2.

This clone was observed at least ten times. This sequence joins TRBV18 and TRBJ2-5, with no clear D. The ends were cut back, 5 bases at V and 5 bases at J, with 12 bases in the middle. The CDR3 consists of 13 residues. CDR1 and CDR2 from the germline V gene are KGHSH and LQKENI. CDR3 in amino acids: CASSSDIEETQYF. CDR3 DNA sequence: TGTGCCAGCTCATCAGACATAGAGGAGACCCAGTACTTC.

This clone was detected a few times. This chain links TRBV19 with TRBJ2-7, with D possibly being TRBD2 (6 bases). V was cut by 11 bases and J by 7 bases, with 12 bases left in between. The CDR3 has 10 amino acids. The germline V gene encodes CDR1 LNHDA and CDR2 SQIVND (reference sequence). The CDR3 region is CARPRGEQYF. CDR3 nucleotides: TGTGCCCGGCCACGGGGGGAGCAGTACTTC.

This clone occurred many times. J is TRBJ2-1 and V is TRBV7-2; TRBD2 aligns across 11 bases. Germline V gene sequence: CDR1 SGHTA, CDR2 FQGNSA. V shed 3 bases and J 5 bases; nucleotides not matched to a gene: 3. The CDR3 extends over 15 amino acids. CDR3 loop: CASSFSGGGHNEQFF. DNA of the CDR3: TGTGCCAGCAGCTTTAGCGGGGGGGGCCACAATGAGCAGTTCTTC.

This clone was observed a handful of times. The V gene is TRBV28, the J gene TRBJ2-3; tentative D call: TRBD2 (6 bases). The CDR3 runs 15 residues. Germline assignment: CDR1 MDHEN and CDR2 SYDVKM. V was cut by 6 bases and J by 0 bases, with 13 bases left in between. The CDR3 coding sequence is TGTGCCAGCAGGCTCCCGGGACTGAGCACAGATACGCAGTATTTT. It encodes CASRLPGLSTDTQYF.

This clone was observed many times. This rearrangement joins TRBV6-2 or TRBV6-3 to TRBJ2-5; tentatively, D is TRBD2 (5 bases). CDR1 is MNHEY, CDR2 SVGEGT, per germline. The CDR3 has 15 amino acids. V lost 8 bases to trimming and J lost 5 bases, with 21 bases between them. The CDR3 sequence: CASGGSGTLRETQYF. CDR3 nucleotides: TGTGCCAGCGGCGGCAGCGGAACCCTCAGGGAGACCCAGTACTTC.

The chain links TRBV11-2 to TRBJ1-2; 7 nucleotides agree with TRBD1. V shed 5 bases and J 3 bases; nucleotides not matched to a gene: 12. This CDR3 spans 16 amino acids. Looked up from germline, CDR1 is SGHAT and CDR2 is FQNNGV. This CDR3 reads CASSPEGTVRYYGYTF. CDR3 bases: TGTGCCAGCAGCCCCGAGGGGACAGTTAGATACTATGGCTACACCTTC.

At least ten counts were recorded for this clone. The chain couples TRBV7-6 to TRBJ2-5; D is unclear. The CDR3 has 14 residues. Germline CDR1 SGHVS, CDR2 FNYEAQ. V lost 1 base and J 4 bases, leaving 10 bases between the germline ends. DNA for the CDR3: TGTGCCAGCAGCTTAGAAGCCATCCCAGAGACCCAGTACTTC. Its protein is CASSLEAIPETQYF. Looking up the rest from reference TRBV7-6 and TRBJ2-5 gives the full variable domain: GAGVSQSPRYKVTKRGQDVALRCDPISGHVSLYWYRQALGQGPEFLTYFNYEAQQDKSGLPNDRFSAERPEGSISTLTIQRTEQRDSAMYRCASSLEAIPETQYFGPGTRLLVL.

This clone was picked up many times. V usage is TRBV19 and J usage is TRBJ2-7; 7 bases align to TRBD2. V lost 4 bases and J lost 0; bases outside the gene matches: 9. The CDR3 totals 16 residues. The germline V gene encodes CDR1 LNHDA and CDR2 SQIVND (reference sequence). CDR3 amino acids: CASSTPAGTISYEQYF. The CDR3 nucleotides are TGTGCCAGTAGTACTCCCGCCGGGACTATCTCCTACGAGCAGTACTTC.

By share, this clone ranks as medium-sized. This chain joins TRBV19 and TRBJ2-1, with 9 bases that match TRBD1. Germline CDR1 is LNHDA and CDR2 is SQIVND (reference sequence). The CDR3 runs to 12 residues. The trim removed 5 bases at V and 15 bases at J, leaving 8 bases unmatched. The CDR3, as DNA: TGTGCCAGTAGTCCAGGGACAGGGTGGTCGTTCTTC. As protein: CASSPGTGWSFF.

This clone has ten or more counts. The chain employs TRBV7-2 and TRBJ1-3; no reliable D call. Between the trimmed V and J ends, which lost 4 bases and 8 bases, there was a span of 9 bases. The germline V gene encodes CDR1 SGHTA and CDR2 FQGNSA. The CDR3 runs 12 residues. The chain's CDR3 is CASSSLYHTIYF. CDR3 coding DNA: TGTGCCAGCAGCTCCCTATACCACACCATATATTTT.

This clone has just a few counts. This sequence joins TRBV24-1 and TRBJ2-1, with a possible D match to TRBD1 (5 bases). Germline values: CDR1 KGHDR, CDR2 SFDVKD. The CDR3 is 15 residues long. V lost 4 bases and J lost 5, with 14 bases in between. DNA of the CDR3: TGTGCCACCAGTGACCCCAAGACAGTTAACAATGAGCAGTTCTTC. It codes for CATSDPKTVNNEQFF.

This clone was seen repeatedly, ten times or more. The CDR3 region is CASSSGQGNYNSPLHF. Here the CDR3 DNA reads TGCGCCAGCAGCTCGGGCCAGGGGAACTATAATTCACCCCTCCACTTT. The V and J genes are TRBV5-1 and TRBJ1-6, with a weak D call TRBD1 (6 bases). The CDR3 sequence is 16 residues long. Germline V gene data show CDR1 as SGHRS and CDR2 as YFSETQ. Deletions cut 3 bases from V and 3 bases from J, with 13 bases between.

The table lists this clone with many counts. The J gene is TRBJ1-2, the V gene TRBV27; D may be TRBD1 (5 bases). Germline V gene lookup returns CDR1 MNHEY and CDR2 SMNVEV (reference sequence). The V end lost 9 bases, the J end lost 1 base, and 12 bases lay between the germline ends. The CDR3 totals 13 residues. The CDR3 DNA is TGTGCCAGTAACGGGGGGGGTAACTATGGCTACACCTTC. Its protein product is CASNGGGNYGYTF.